This TCR beta chain was identified during a study of blood T cell repertoires in COVID-19. Germline-derived CDR1 and CDR2 are PRHDT and FYEKMQ (reference sequence). The CDR3 sequence is 12 residues long. J lost 9 bases, V lost 5 bases, and 2 bases had no gene match. The data were produced by immunoSEQ multiplex PCR, yet TCRdb's version contains in-frame clones alone and is incomplete. The profile shows some 42,000 clones, about 88% of them singletons. The origin of this receptor is a human donor in a cohort sampled during active COVID-19. Sequencing used peripheral blood. This chain joins TRBV13 and TRBJ2-1; 9 nucleotides agree with TRBD1. The CDR3 nucleotides read TGTGCCAGCAGCGACAGGGGGGCTGAGCAGTTCTTC. Its translation is CASSDRGAEQFF.